These 27 T cell receptor beta chains came from one sample sequenced in a study of regulatory T cells in long-lasting Graves disease. Arm-PCR of CDR3 regions with iRepertoire HTBI primers generated TCR beta libraries. TCRdb called the multiplex PCR reads again in MiXCR, with one record for every CDR3 protein. The sample consists of 600,000 to 650,000 distinct CDR3 sequences, under 20% of them appearing once. As for time point: newly diagnosed GD, antithyroid drugs for less than 3 months. From PBMCs, RNA was extracted and then used to make the TCR library. These same records also appear under a second study, on T cells in Graves' hyperthyroidism and ophthalmopathy.

The source was peripheral blood mononuclear cells (PBMCs), collected at new diagnosis, from a patient treated with antithyroid drugs. The receptors stem from a woman in her 30s with Graves disease.

This clonotype showed up many times. The chain uses TRBV2 and TRBJ2-1; D possibly corresponds to TRBD2 (5 bases). Between the trimmed V and J ends, which lost 7 bases and 6 bases, there was a span of 16 bases. The germline CDR1 and CDR2 sequences are SNHLY and FYNNEI. CDR3 length: 14 amino acids. The CDR3 DNA reads as TGTGCCAGCATTTTGTCTAGCCAACGCAATGAGCAGTTCTTC. Translated: CASILSSQRNEQFF. Using reference TRBV2 and TRBJ2-1 for the parts outside the CDR3, the full variable domain is EPEVTQTPSHQVTQMGQEVILRCVPISNHLYFYWYRQILGQKVEFLVSFYNNEISEKSEIFDDQFSVERPDGSNFTLKIRSTKLEDSAMYFCASILSSQRNEQFFGPGTRLTVL.

The table lists this clonotype with many counts. This chain connects TRBV28 to TRBJ1-2; weak D call: TRBD1 (5 bases). Trimming shortened V by 4 bases and J by 5 bases, and 11 bases separated the two germline ends. The CDR3 consists of 13 residues. Looked up from germline, CDR1 is MDHEN and CDR2 is SYDVKM. The CDR3 sequence is CASSSHGGYGYTF. In nucleotides, the CDR3 is TGTGCCAGCAGTTCTCATGGGGGATATGGCTACACCTTC.

This clonotype was recorded at least ten times. J is TRBJ2-1 and V is TRBV7-2; D remains ambiguous. V was clipped by 6 bases and J by 4 bases, with 22 bases between them. The CDR3 length is 17 residues. Germline CDR1 SGHTA, CDR2 FQGNSA. CDR3 in DNA: TGTGCCAGCAGGAGACCTTTAGGCGGAGCCCTTTACAATGAGCAGTTCTTC. Translating it yields CASRRPLGGALYNEQFF. Using reference TRBV7-2 and TRBJ2-1 for the parts outside the CDR3, the full variable domain is GAGVSQSPSNKVTEKGKDVELRCDPISGHTALYWYRQSLGQGLEFLIYFQGNSAPDKSGLPSDRFSAERTGGSVSTLTIQRTQQEDSAVYLCASRRPLGGALYNEQFFGPGTRLTVL.

This clonotype has a handful of counts. The chain links TRBV20-1 to TRBJ2-3; 7 bases fit TRBD2. Germline CDR1 and CDR2: DFQATT and SNEGSKA (reference sequence). This CDR3 region has 16 residues. V lost 5 bases and J lost 7; bases outside the gene matches: 18. This CDR3 reads CSAPDFVGGISYTQYF. CDR3 coding DNA: TGCAGTGCTCCAGACTTTGTGGGAGGGATCTCCTATACGCAGTATTTT.

This clonotype was seen more than once but under ten times. The chain carries TRBV5-4 and TRBJ2-5; either TRBD1 or TRBD2 may fit D (5 bases each). With 4 bases removed from V and 5 bases from J, the gap between germline ends came to 15 bases. The CDR3 is 14 residues long. The germline CDR1 and CDR2 sequences are SGHNT and YYREEE (reference sequence). The CDR3 sequence: CASSVDGARETQYF. CDR3 in DNA: TGTGCCAGCAGCGTCGACGGGGCGCGGGAGACCCAGTACTTC.

This clonotype was observed a few times. This sequence joins TRBV3-1 and TRBJ1-1; weak D call: TRBD1 (5 bases). The V gene's germline CDR1 is LGHDT and CDR2 YNNKEL (reference sequence). This CDR3 is built from 14 residues. Trimming took off 8 bases at V and 0 bases at J, with 13 bases between the two ends. CDR3 bases: TGTGCCAGCGGGTGGACAACGATGAACACTGAAGCTTTCTTT. Translated: CASGWTTMNTEAFF. Looking up the rest from reference TRBV3-1 and TRBJ1-1 gives the full variable domain: DTAVSQTPKYLVTQMGNDKSIKCEQNLGHDTMYWYKQDSKKFLKIMFSYNNKELIINETVPNRFSPKSPDKAHLNLHINSLELGDSAVYFCASGWTTMNTEAFFGQGTRLTVV.

This clonotype was seen repeatedly, ten times or more. CDR3: CATSRDQGIGQPQHF. The CDR3 region has the DNA TGTGCCACCAGCAGAGATCAAGGGATCGGGCAGCCCCAGCATTTT. V usage is TRBV15 and J usage is TRBJ1-5; the D is unclear. V lost 0 bases and J 7 bases, leaving 13 bases between the germline ends. The CDR3 consists of 15 residues. Looked up from germline, CDR1 is LNHNV and CDR2 is YYDKDF (reference sequence).

This clonotype was observed at least ten times. The chain is built from TRBV29-1 and TRBJ1-1; D possibly corresponds to TRBD1 (6 bases). Germline-derived CDR1 and CDR2 are SQVTM and ANQGSEA. This CDR3 comprises 13 residues. CDR3: CSAPGDRNTEAFF. In DNA form, the CDR3 reads TGCAGTGCGCCAGGGGACCGGAACACTGAAGCTTTCTTT.

This clonotype has just a few counts. With a much larger clone just one base away, this may be a read error. This chain connects TRBV28 to TRBJ2-7; D ambiguous. The length of the CDR3 is 12 residues. Germline CDR1 and CDR2: MDHEN and SYDVKM. The CDR3 protein is CASSFGFYERYF. Written as DNA, the CDR3 is TGTGCCAGCAGTTTCGGTTTCTACGAGCGGTACTTC.

This clonotype was detected a few times. The chain is built from TRBV3-1 and TRBJ2-7; D is unclear. Germline loops: CDR1 LGHDT, CDR2 YNNKEL (reference sequence). There are 13 residues in the CDR3. V dropped 2 bases and J dropped 2 bases, with 7 bases sitting between them. CDR3 region: CASSQKGAYEQYF. In nucleotides, the CDR3 is TGTGCCAGCAGCCAAAAAGGTGCCTACGAGCAGTACTTC.

Comment on this clonotype: An end of the junction differs from the germline gene, which may be a read error. The V call is TRBV5-1, the J call TRBJ2-1, with 9 bases fitting TRBD2. The CDR3 totals 14 residues. Looked up from germline, CDR1 is SGHRS and CDR2 is YFSETQ. As DNA, the CDR3 is TGCGCCGGCAGCTTGCTAGCGGGGTACAATGAGCAGTTCTTC. Amino acid sequence: CAGSLLAGYNEQFF.

The V gene is TRBV7-2, the J gene TRBJ2-5; perhaps TRBD2 as D (7 bases). V lost 1 base to trimming and J lost 10 bases, with 22 bases between them. CDR1 is SGHTA, CDR2 FQGNSA, per germline. The CDR3 spans 16 residues. This CDR3 is CASSLDRGAPHNDQYF. Here the CDR3 DNA reads TGTGCCAGCAGCTTAGATCGGGGGGCCCCCCACAACGACCAGTACTTC. Full variable domain (rest looked up from reference TRBV7-2 and TRBJ2-5): GAGVSQSPSNKVTEKGKDVELRCDPISGHTALYWYRQSLGQGLEFLIYFQGNSAPDKSGLPSDRFSAERTGGSVSTLTIQRTQQEDSAVYLCASSLDRGAPHNDQYFGPGTRLLVL.

The rearrangement links TRBV28 to TRBJ1-2; 10 bases agree with TRBD1. Germline lookup yields CDR1 MDHEN and CDR2 SYDVKM. This CDR3 spans 14 amino acids. The V and J ends lost 6 bases and 8 bases, in that order; junction bases with no gene match: 9. CDR3: CASRSHGTGEGYTF. DNA of the CDR3: TGTGCCAGCAGGTCCCACGGGACAGGGGAGGGCTACACCTTC.

The rearrangement links TRBV30 to TRBJ2-6, with D uncertain. V lost 2 bases, J lost 0 bases, and 11 bases lay in between. The germline CDR1 and CDR2 sequences are GTSNPN and SVGIG (reference sequence). This CDR3 has 16 residues. CDR3 residues: CAWSRQSISGANVLTF. CDR3 DNA: TGTGCCTGGAGTCGCCAATCAATCTCTGGGGCCAACGTCCTGACTTTC.

This clonotype was observed a few times. This sequence joins TRBV3-1 and TRBJ2-1, with D perhaps matching TRBD2 (5 bases). CDR3 length: 17 residues. CDR1 is LGHDT, CDR2 YNNKEL, per germline (reference sequence). Trimming removed 4 bases at V and 6 bases at J, with 22 bases between. The CDR3 sequence: CASSRGSAGRFVNEQFF. The CDR3, as DNA: TGTGCCAGCAGCCGCGGGTCTGCAGGCAGATTCGTCAATGAGCAGTTCTTC.

This clonotype was seen a few times. This chain uses TRBV4-1 with TRBJ2-1; TRBD2 matches at 7 bases. CDR3 length: 16 residues. J lost 8 bases, V lost 4 bases, and 14 bases had no gene match. Germline V gene lookup returns CDR1 MGHRA and CDR2 YSYEKL. CDR3 region: CASSLKRTRSHDEQFF. In nucleotides, the CDR3 is TGCGCCAGCAGCCTCAAACGGACTAGGTCACACGATGAGCAGTTCTTC.

To note about this clonotype: This may come from a read error, since a much larger clone is one base off. This chain connects TRBV12-3 or TRBV12-4 to TRBJ2-7; D not resolved. CDR3 size: 12 residues. Between the trimmed V and J ends, which lost 8 bases and 0 bases, there was a span of 8 bases. The CDR3 nucleotides read TGTGCCAGCGCCTCAGACTCCTACGAGCAGTACTTC. This encodes CASASDSYEQYF.

The chain is built from TRBV30 and TRBJ2-7; a weak D match, TRBD2 (6 bases). Germline loops: CDR1 GTSNPN, CDR2 SVGIG (reference sequence). The CDR3 spans 14 residues. V shed 3 bases and J shed 5 bases, with 17 bases lying between them. The CDR3 DNA sequence: TGTGCCTGGAGGGGGACTCGGACTCTCCACGAGCAGTACTTC. The encoded protein is CAWRGTRTLHEQYF.

The chain employs TRBV7-9 and TRBJ2-7; the D call may be TRBD1 or TRBD2 (5 bases each). The CDR3 extends over 15 amino acids. Germline lookup yields CDR1 SEHNR and CDR2 FQNEAQ (reference sequence). Trimming took off 1 base at V and 4 bases at J, with 14 bases between the two ends. The CDR3 is CASSLDPGPVYEQYF. The DNA for the CDR3 is TGTGCCAGCAGCTTAGACCCGGGACCAGTTTACGAGCAGTACTTC.

This rearrangement joins TRBV19 to TRBJ1-1; D unclear. V lost 10 bases, J lost 6 bases, and 27 bases lay in between. The CDR3 length is 16 residues. CDR1 is LNHDA and CDR2 is SQIVND in the germline V gene (reference sequence). CDR3: CATSSGRYLGESEAFF. CDR3 sequence (DNA): TGTGCCACCTCATCCGGGAGATACCTTGGGGAATCTGAAGCTTTCTTT.

The chain employs TRBV24-1 and TRBJ1-1, with D maybe TRBD1 (6 bases). V was cut by 5 bases and J by 4 bases, with 10 bases left in between. The CDR3 has 13 residues. Per the germline V gene, CDR1 is KGHDR and CDR2 is SFDVKD. The CDR3 bases are TGTGCCACCAGTGCAGGGGTCGGCACTGAAGCTTTCTTT. The encoded protein is CATSAGVGTEAFF.

This clonotype has more than one count but fewer than ten. V and J are TRBV18 and TRBJ2-5, with TRBD2 as a possible D gene (6 bases). Deletions cut 5 bases from V and 1 base from J, with 14 bases between. Germline V gene data show CDR1 as KGHSH and CDR2 as LQKENI. The CDR3 spans 15 residues. The CDR3 bases are TGTGCCAGCTCATCAGAGGGACTCCGCCAAGAGACCCAGTACTTC. It codes for CASSSEGLRQETQYF.

This clonotype has only a few counts. This chain joins TRBV7-2 and TRBJ1-2; D is perhaps TRBD1 (6 bases). The CDR3 runs 15 residues. Trimming took off 5 bases at V and 3 bases at J, with 16 bases between the two ends. Germline V gives CDR1 SGHTA, CDR2 FQGNSA. The CDR3 DNA is TGTGCCAGCAGCCCCGAGAGGACAGAGTACTATGGCTACACCTTC. This codes for CASSPERTEYYGYTF.

This clonotype was detected ten times or more. The chain employs TRBV6-1 and TRBJ2-7; 8 bases are shared with TRBD2. The CDR3 extends over 13 amino acids. Germline CDR1 and CDR2: MNHNS and SASEGT. Unmatched junction bases numbered 8, after V lost 7 bases and J lost 6 bases. The CDR3 bases are TGTGCCAGCACGGGACTAGATGCTGCCGAGCAGTACTTC. This sequence encodes CASTGLDAAEQYF.

In its sample, this clonotype was seen many times. The chain couples TRBV28 to TRBJ2-7, with 13 bases that match TRBD2. V was clipped by 6 bases and J by 4 bases; unmatched bases: 6. The CDR3 runs 15 residues. Per germline, CDR1 MDHEN and CDR2 SYDVKM. The CDR3 is CASRQTSGRMYEQYF. As DNA, the CDR3 is TGTGCCAGCAGACAGACTAGCGGGAGGATGTACGAGCAGTACTTC.

The V call is TRBV20-1, the J call TRBJ2-7; 7 nucleotides line up with TRBD1. The germline CDR1 and CDR2 sequences are DFQATT and SNEGSKA (reference sequence). The V segment lost 1 base and the J segment 3 bases; nucleotides outside the gene matches: 9. The CDR3 has 15 residues. CDR3 coding DNA: TGCAGTGCTAGAGGCTCTTTCGACAGGGTCTACGAGCAGTACTTC. Its translation: CSARGSFDRVYEQYF.

This clonotype was picked up many times. V and J are TRBV20-1 and TRBJ2-3, with 8 bases lining up with TRBD2. The CDR3 runs to 16 residues. V shed 2 bases and J 3 bases; nucleotides not matched to a gene: 10. Germline V gene data show CDR1 as DFQATT and CDR2 as SNEGSKA (reference sequence). The CDR3 DNA reads TGCAGTGCTAGATCGTCGGGGGGGACCGCTACAGATACGCAGTATTTT. This sequence encodes CSARSSGGTATDTQYF.